This T cell receptor (beta chain) was sequenced for a study of blood T cell repertoires in COVID-19. Losses at the gene ends were 4 bases for V and 7 bases for J; bases not matched to a gene: 7. This CDR3 contains 14 residues. Germline assignment: CDR1 SEHNR and CDR2 FQNEAQ (reference sequence). The repertoire was sequenced with immunoSEQ multiplex PCR; TCRdb's copy has only in-frame clones and lacks some. The sample holds under 250,000 clones, roughly 90% seen once. The chain carries TRBV7-9 and TRBJ1-2, with 9 positions matching TRBD1. The sequenced material came from peripheral blood. This clonotype was obtained from a man aged 55 to 69 who had recovered from COVID-19. CDR3 loop: CASSSRQGVGGYTF. CDR3 DNA sequence: TGTGCCAGCAGCTCTCGACAGGGGGTGGGTGGCTACACCTTC. Together with reference TRBV7-9 and TRBJ1-2, the CDR3 gives the full variable domain: DTGVSQNPRHKITKRGQNVTFRCDPISEHNRLYWYRQTLGQGPEFLTYFQNEAQLEKSRLLSDRFSAERPKGSFSTLEIQRTEQGDSAMYLCASSSRQGVGGYTFGSGTRLTVV.